These 26 T cell receptor beta chains came from one sample sequenced in a study of blood T cells in healthy people across ages. Sample-barcoded 5' priming and a J-beta primer mix drove a second PCR of roughly 6 to 12 cycles. Each CDR3 protein is one row after TCRdb ran MiXCR on the 5' RACE reads. Of 550,000 to 750,000 distinct CDR3 sequences in the sample, 20% to 25% are singletons; the top ten hold roughly 3.7%. Source material: blood. These receptors all stem from a man in his 70s in good health.

A few counts support this clonotype. This chain joins TRBV7-9 and TRBJ2-7; D perhaps matches TRBD1 (7 bases). Germline V gene data show CDR1 as SEHNR and CDR2 as FQNEAQ (reference sequence). Between the trimmed V and J ends, which lost 6 bases and 3 bases, there was a span of 18 bases. The CDR3 runs to 15 residues. The CDR3 region is CASSPSGGQSYEQYF. CDR3 DNA: TGTGCCAGCAGTCCCTCCGGGGGACAGAGCTACGAGCAGTACTTC.

This chain links TRBV12-3 or TRBV12-4 with TRBJ2-6; perhaps TRBD2 as D (5 bases). The CDR3 has 17 amino acids. V was clipped by 3 bases and J by 0 bases, with 12 bases between them. CDR3 nucleotide sequence: TGTGCCAGCAGTTTCCGAGGACTGACCTCTGGGGCCAACGTCCTGACTTTC. Amino acids: CASSFRGLTSGANVLTF.

The V call is TRBV27, the J call TRBJ2-6; 10 positions match TRBD1. CDR1 is MNHEY, CDR2 SMNVEV, per germline (reference sequence). The CDR3 is 18 amino acids. The V gene end was trimmed by 3 bases and the J gene end by 3 bases; junction bases not matched to a gene: 8. The CDR3 spells CASSFRGQGFFGANVLTF. In DNA, the CDR3 is TGTGCCAGCAGTTTCCGGGGACAGGGGTTTTTTGGGGCCAACGTCCTGACTTTC.

The V gene is TRBV5-4, the J gene TRBJ1-6; D remains unclear. Trimming cost V 4 bases and J 1 base, with 9 bases left between them. The CDR3 is made up of 15 amino acids. Germline loops: CDR1 SGHNT, CDR2 YYREEE (reference sequence). For the CDR3, the DNA is TGTGCCAGCAGCCTGGATGGGTCCTATAATTCACCCCTCCACTTT. Its protein product is CASSLDGSYNSPLHF.

The rearrangement joins TRBV15 to TRBJ2-7; D gene unclear. CDR3 length equals 13 residues. The V end was cut by 0 bases, the J end by 6 bases, with 9 bases between. The germline V gene encodes CDR1 LNHNV and CDR2 YYDKDF (reference sequence). This CDR3 reads CATSRDRLGEQYF. The CDR3 DNA is TGTGCCACCAGCAGAGATCGCTTGGGCGAGCAGTACTTC.

The chain recombines TRBV5-1 with TRBJ2-7; weak D call: TRBD1 (6 bases). The CDR3 has 16 amino acids. Trimming cost V 0 bases and J 2 bases, with 15 bases left between them. Germline V gives CDR1 SGHRS, CDR2 YFSETQ. CDR3 in amino acids: CASSLDGGDTPYEQYF. In DNA form, the CDR3 reads TGCGCCAGCAGCTTGGATGGTGGGGACACCCCCTACGAGCAGTACTTC.

V gene TRBV20-1 combines with J gene TRBJ2-2; the match to TRBD2 covers 11 bases. With 7 bases clipped from V and 2 bases from J, the junction kept 12 bases outside the gene matches. Germline values: CDR1 DFQATT, CDR2 SNEGSKA (reference sequence). The CDR3 has 17 amino acids. The CDR3 sequence is CSGLEYLAGGNTGELFF. The CDR3 region has the DNA TGCAGTGGGTTAGAGTACCTAGCGGGAGGTAACACCGGGGAGCTGTTTTTT.

The chain has TRBV28 and TRBJ2-5; D possibly uses TRBD1 or TRBD2 (5 bases each). The DNA end is a closer match to TRBJ2-7, so the J assignment may be wrong. CDR1 and CDR2 from the germline V gene are MDHEN and SYDVKM. This CDR3 is built from 14 residues. CDR3 bases: TGTGCCAGCACCTCACTGGGACGAGGGAACGAGCAGTACTTC. It encodes CASTSLGRGNEQYF.

The rearrangement links TRBV5-1 to TRBJ2-1, with D possibly being TRBD1 or TRBD2 (5 bases each). From germline, CDR1 is SGHRS and CDR2 YFSETQ. V was cut by 4 bases and J by 10 bases, with 21 bases left in between. The length of the CDR3 is 15 residues. CDR3 sequence: CASSLSGTPGPEQFF. CDR3 coding DNA: TGCGCCAGCAGCCTCTCCGGGACCCCGGGCCCCGAGCAGTTCTTC.

This clonotype was observed a handful of times. The rearrangement uses TRBV5-1 and TRBJ2-7; TRBD1 matches at 9 bases. This CDR3 comprises 14 residues. V was clipped by 4 bases and J by 3 bases; unmatched bases: 5. CDR1 SGHRS and CDR2 YFSETQ come from the germline V gene. This CDR3 is CASSIGDRDYEQYF. CDR3 nucleotide sequence: TGCGCCAGCAGCATCGGGGACAGGGACTACGAGCAGTACTTC.

This clonotype has more than one count but fewer than ten. The CDR3, as DNA: TGTGCCAGCAGTGACCAGGGCTACCGACAGCCCCAGCATTTT. It yields the protein CASSDQGYRQPQHF. The chain is built from TRBV6-2 or TRBV6-3 and TRBJ1-5; maybe TRBD1 (5 bases). The CDR3 runs 14 residues. CDR1 MNHEY and CDR2 SVGEGT come from the germline V gene. Trimming took 5 bases from V and 7 from J, leaving 15 bases between them.

The chain employs TRBV29-1 and TRBJ1-5; D not resolved. Looked up from germline, CDR1 is SQVTM and CDR2 is ANQGSEA. V was pared by 7 bases and J by 0 bases, with 13 bases between. This CDR3 region has 14 residues. The DNA for the CDR3 is TGCAGCGAGGGAGATAGGAGTAGCAATCAGCCCCAGCATTTT. Translated: CSEGDRSSNQPQHF.

This clonotype occurred a few times. The chain uses TRBV3-1 and TRBJ2-2, with 8 positions matching TRBD1. The V and J ends lost 5 bases and 13 bases, in that order; junction bases with no gene match: 6. Germline V lookup: CDR1 LGHDT, CDR2 YNNKEL (reference sequence). This CDR3 has 12 residues. The CDR3 region is CASSMNDRGLFF. Here the CDR3 DNA reads TGTGCCAGCAGCATGAATGACAGGGGGCTGTTTTTT.

In this sample, this clonotype turned up many times. The genes are TRBV29-1 and TRBJ2-3; D might be TRBD2 (6 bases). Deletions cut 3 bases from V and 1 base from J, with 11 bases between. This CDR3 is 14 amino acids long. Germline CDR1 is SQVTM and CDR2 is ANQGSEA. CDR3 sequence reads: CSVDLGGGTDTQYF. CDR3 coding DNA: TGCAGCGTTGATTTGGGAGGTGGCACAGATACGCAGTATTTT.

This clonotype was counted between two and nine times. The genes are TRBV2 and TRBJ2-5, with D perhaps matching TRBD1 or TRBD2 (6 bases each). CDR1 is SNHLY, CDR2 FYNNEI, per germline. This CDR3 is 15 amino acids long. The V gene lost 7 bases and the J gene lost 2 bases, with 17 bases spanning the gap. The CDR3 nucleotides are TGTGCCAGCATCCTAGGGGGGACGCCTCAAGAGACCCAGTACTTC. Translation: CASILGGTPQETQYF.

There are a few counts of this clonotype. This sequence joins TRBV5-1 and TRBJ1-4; 8 nucleotides line up with TRBD1. Losses at the gene ends were 2 bases for V and 4 bases for J; bases not matched to a gene: 7. From germline, CDR1 is SGHRS and CDR2 YFSETQ. CDR3 size: 16 residues. CDR3: CASSFDRGEINEKLFF. The CDR3 region has the DNA TGCGCCAGCAGCTTCGACAGGGGAGAGATTAATGAAAAACTGTTTTTT.

The chain uses TRBV10-3 and TRBJ2-2; 11 bases fit TRBD2. CDR1 ENHRY and CDR2 SYGVKD come from the germline V gene. CDR3 length equals 14 residues. Trimming at V came to 10 bases and at J to 1 base, leaving 2 bases not matched to a gene. CDR3 DNA sequence: TGTGCCACAGGGACTAGCGGGAACACCGGGGAGCTGTTTTTT. Translation: CATGTSGNTGELFF.

The rearrangement uses TRBV12-3 or TRBV12-4 and TRBJ2-5; a weak D match, TRBD1 (6 bases). TRBJ2-7 matches the DNA end more closely, so the J call is doubtful. The CDR3 sequence is 12 residues long. The CDR3 DNA follows: TGTGCCAGCAGTCGCCACAGGGACGAGCAGTACTTC. This translates into CASSRHRDEQYF.

This clonotype was detected only a few times. This chain joins TRBV27 and TRBJ2-3; 13 bases match TRBD2. The ends lost 4 bases at V and 6 bases at J; junction bases unmatched: 7. This CDR3 has 16 amino acids. CDR1 is MNHEY, CDR2 SMNVEV, per germline (reference sequence). The CDR3 coding sequence is TGTGCCAGCAGTTCGCTCGGACTAGCGGGAGTTGATACGCAGTATTTT. Its protein product is CASSSLGLAGVDTQYF.

The chain has TRBV20-1 and TRBJ2-1; 7 bases are shared with TRBD2. Germline V gives CDR1 DFQATT, CDR2 SNEGSKA (reference sequence). The CDR3 is 14 amino acids. With V trimmed by 5 bases and J by 1 base, 5 bases remained unmatched. CDR3 DNA: TGCAGTGCTCACGAAGCGGGATCCTACAATGAGCAGTTCTTC. It is translated as CSAHEAGSYNEQFF.

This chain joins TRBV20-1 and TRBJ2-7; D is ambiguous. CDR1 is DFQATT and CDR2 is SNEGSKA in the germline V gene (reference sequence). The germline V and J ends were trimmed by 3 bases and 1 base, with 13 bases remaining between them. This CDR3 has 14 residues. The CDR3 sequence: CSASSLEESYEQYF. The CDR3 DNA sequence: TGCAGTGCTAGCAGTTTAGAGGAATCCTACGAGCAGTACTTC.

This clonotype appeared a few times. The chain joins TRBV4-1 to TRBJ2-7, with 8 bases that match TRBD2. Unmatched junction bases numbered 7, after V lost 0 bases and J lost 3 bases. Germline CDR1 is MGHRA and CDR2 is YSYEKL. This CDR3 is 16 amino acids long. The CDR3 loop reads CASSQDRGGINYEQYF. The CDR3 DNA follows: TGCGCCAGCAGCCAAGATCGGGGGGGAATCAACTACGAGCAGTACTTC.

This clonotype was counted between two and nine times. The V and J genes are TRBV24-1 and TRBJ1-2; tentatively, D is TRBD1 (6 bases). CDR1 is KGHDR and CDR2 is SFDVKD in the germline V gene. The CDR3 consists of 14 residues. Trimming shortened V by 4 bases and J by 4 bases, and 12 bases separated the two germline ends. This CDR3 reads CATSDEQGSYGYTF. The CDR3 DNA sequence: TGTGCCACCAGTGACGAACAGGGTTCCTATGGCTACACCTTC.

The gene calls are TRBV6-5 and TRBJ2-7; TRBD1 aligns across 10 bases. Losses at the gene ends were 2 bases for V and 5 bases for J; bases not matched to a gene: 6. CDR1 and CDR2 from the germline V gene are MNHEY and SVGAGI. This CDR3 is 15 amino acids long. The CDR3, as DNA: TGTGCCAGCAGTTACCGCCGGGACAGGGGTAACGAGCAGTACTTC. It codes for CASSYRRDRGNEQYF.

This clonotype has a handful of counts. The rearrangement uses TRBV20-1 and TRBJ2-5, with D tentatively TRBD2 (6 bases). With 5 bases removed from V and 2 bases from J, the gap between germline ends came to 18 bases. Per germline, CDR1 DFQATT and CDR2 SNEGSKA (reference sequence). The CDR3 runs 15 residues. The CDR3 loop is CSAVLGSGVQETQYF. The CDR3 DNA is TGCAGTGCTGTCCTCGGGTCGGGAGTACAAGAGACCCAGTACTTC.

V usage is TRBV6-5 and J usage is TRBJ2-5, with 10 nucleotides matching TRBD1. Germline V CDR1 and CDR2: MNHEY, SVGAGI. This CDR3 has 15 residues. After removal of 6 bases from V and 6 bases from J, the junction contained 10 bases not matched to a gene. The CDR3 region has the DNA TGTGCCAGCAGATATGACAGGGGGCAAGAGAAGACCCAGTACTTC. This sequence encodes CASRYDRGQEKTQYF.